Below, 8 T cell receptor beta chains from the same sample are listed, as sequenced in a study of CD8+CD57+ T cells in acquired aplastic anemia. Profiling of TCR beta VDJ combinations and CDR3 sequences used genomic DNA as template. A single record per CDR3 protein comes from TCRdb applying MiXCR to the reads. Altogether 150,000 to 180,000 distinct CDR3 sequences are present, about 48% being singletons, with the ten largest covering 12%. Previously, flow cytometry had revealed CD8+CD57+ cell expansion in the patients chosen for sequencing. The sequenced material came from sorted CD4+, CD8+, or CD8+CD57+ T cells (not recorded which) from PBMCs. Receptor source: a human donor with aplastic anemia.

Comment on this clonotype: The junction and the germline gene differ at one end; a read error may be behind it. The gene calls are TRBV10-3 and TRBJ2-2; unclear D gene. The CDR3 is 11 amino acids. Germline CDR1 and CDR2: ENHRY and SYGVKD. The CDR3 loop reads CAIRNTGELFF. The CDR3 nucleotides are TGTGCCATCAGAAACACTGGGGAGCTGTTTTTT.

The chain links TRBV20-1 to TRBJ1-2, with D uncertain. V was pared by 0 bases and J by 8 bases, with 7 bases between. The CDR3 is 11 amino acids. Germline V gene lookup returns CDR1 DFQATT and CDR2 SNEGSKA (reference sequence). This chain's CDR3 is CSARDRTGYTF. The CDR3 DNA reads TGCAGTGCTAGAGATAGGACGGGCTACACCTTC.

V gene TRBV6-1 combines with J gene TRBJ2-3; 10 positions agree with TRBD2. J was trimmed by 6 bases and V by 5 bases; bases with no gene match: 8. Germline V gene lookup returns CDR1 MNHNS and CDR2 SASEGT. The CDR3 has 15 amino acids. In DNA, the CDR3 is TGTGCCAGCAGTCCGACTAGCGGGCAATCCGATACGCAGTATTTT. Its translation: CASSPTSGQSDTQYF.

The CDR3 region is CATSRESGTGVRQPQHF. The DNA for the CDR3 is TGTGCCACCAGCAGAGAATCTGGGACAGGGGTGCGCCAGCCCCAGCATTTT. The J gene is TRBJ1-5, the V gene TRBV15; 10 bases fit TRBD1. With V trimmed by 0 bases and J by 7 bases, 9 bases remained unmatched. This CDR3 has 17 amino acids. Germline V gives CDR1 LNHNV, CDR2 YYDKDF (reference sequence).

V gene TRBV7-9 combines with J gene TRBJ1-1; D may be TRBD1 (6 bases). The CDR3 sequence is 13 residues long. Germline V gene sequence: CDR1 SEHNR, CDR2 FQNEAQ (reference sequence). The germline V and J ends were trimmed by 4 bases and 4 bases, with 10 bases remaining between them. The CDR3 DNA sequence: TGTGCCAGCAGCTCTCAGGGGAGCACTGAAGCTTTCTTT. Its translation is CASSSQGSTEAFF.

Details on this clonotype: A read error may explain this, as a much larger clone is one base away. This chain uses TRBV6-1 with TRBJ1-4; no clear D. The length of the CDR3 is 12 residues. Germline CDR1 MNHNS, CDR2 SASEGT. CDR3 sequence reads: CASGPSNEKPFF. CDR3 nucleotide sequence: TGTGCCAGCGGCCCGTCTAATGAAAAACCGTTTTTT.

This clonotype appeared many times. The chain joins TRBV7-7 to TRBJ2-3; 8 bases map to TRBD1. Unmatched junction bases numbered 17, after V lost 3 bases and J lost 0 bases. Germline CDR1 reads SSHAT; CDR2 reads FNYEAQ (reference sequence). CDR3 size: 20 residues. The CDR3 loop reads CASSLGPGQDGYRSTDTQYF. DNA of the CDR3: TGTGCCAGCAGCTTGGGTCCGGGACAGGACGGATACAGGAGCACAGATACGCAGTATTTT.

CDR3 DNA: TGTGCCAGCAGCTCCATCGGGAAGGAAGCTTTCTTT. Encoded protein: CASSSIGKEAFF. V is TRBV7-2 and J is TRBJ1-1, with D uncertain. The CDR3 covers 12 residues. CDR1 SGHTA and CDR2 FQGNSA come from the germline V gene. With 4 bases removed from V and 8 bases from J, the gap between germline ends came to 11 bases. The complete variable domain, with remaining parts taken from reference TRBV7-2 and TRBJ1-1, reads GAGVSQSPSNKVTEKGKDVELRCDPISGHTALYWYRQSLGQGLEFLIYFQGNSAPDKSGLPSDRFSAERTGGSVSTLTIQRTQQEDSAVYLCASSSIGKEAFFGQGTRLTVV.